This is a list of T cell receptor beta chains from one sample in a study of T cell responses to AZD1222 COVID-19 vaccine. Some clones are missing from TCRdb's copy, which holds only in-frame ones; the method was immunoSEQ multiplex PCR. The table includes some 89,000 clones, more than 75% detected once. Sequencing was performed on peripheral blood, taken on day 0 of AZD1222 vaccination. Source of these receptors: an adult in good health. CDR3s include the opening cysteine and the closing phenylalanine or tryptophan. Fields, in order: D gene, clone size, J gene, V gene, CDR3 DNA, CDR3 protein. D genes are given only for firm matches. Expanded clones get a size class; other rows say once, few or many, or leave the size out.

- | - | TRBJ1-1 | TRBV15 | TGTGCCACCAGCAGGATGGGTCTAAACACTGAAGCTTTCTTT | CATSRMGLNTEAFF
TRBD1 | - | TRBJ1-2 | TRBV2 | TGTGCCAGCAACCGGGACAGGGGTCCTCATGGCTACACCTTC | CASNRDRGPHGYTF
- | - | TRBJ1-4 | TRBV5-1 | TGCGCCAGCAGCTTGGCCGGGGCGAGGGCTGAAAAACTGTTTTTT | CASSLAGARAEKLFF
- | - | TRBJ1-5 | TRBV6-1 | TGTGCCAGCAGTGAGAACAGGGCTGGCAATCAGCCCCAGCATTTT | CASSENRAGNQPQHF
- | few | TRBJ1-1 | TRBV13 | TGTGCCAGCAGCGGCCGGGATATGAACACTGAAGCTTTCTTT | CASSGRDMNTEAFF
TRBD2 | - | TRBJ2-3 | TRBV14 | TGTGCCAGCAGCCAAGATCGGTTGAGCGGGAGGCGTTCCGATACGCAGTATTTT | CASSQDRLSGRRSDTQYF
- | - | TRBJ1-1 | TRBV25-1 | TGTGCCAGCAGGCAGGGCCCCACTGAAGCTTTCTTT | CASRQGPTEAFF
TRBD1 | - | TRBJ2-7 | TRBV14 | TGTGCCAGCAGCCGGCTCGCGTCGACAGGGAGCTCCTACGAGCAGTACTTC | CASSRLASTGSSYEQYF
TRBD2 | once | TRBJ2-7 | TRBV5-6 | TGTGCCAGCAGCTTGTTAACTAGCGGGAGTCTCCACGAGCAGTACTTC | CASSLLTSGSLHEQYF
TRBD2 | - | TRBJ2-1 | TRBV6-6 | TGTGCCAGCAGTTCTGGGAGCGGGGGGTCCAATGAGCAGTTCTTC | CASSSGSGGSNEQFF
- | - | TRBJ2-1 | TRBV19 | TGTGCCAGTCGGGGTGGCCAATTGAGTGAGCAGTTCTTC | CASRGGQLSEQFF
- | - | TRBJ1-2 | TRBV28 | TGTGCCAGCAGTCAGGTTTTGAACTATGGCTACACCTTC | CASSQVLNYGYTF
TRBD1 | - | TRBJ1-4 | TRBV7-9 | TGTGCCAGCAGCCTCAGGGGGGAAACAACTAATGAAAAACTGTTTTTT | CASSLRGETTNEKLFF
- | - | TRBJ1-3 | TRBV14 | TGTGCCAGCAGCCAAACAGGGTACTCTGGAAACACCATATATTTT | CASSQTGYSGNTIYF
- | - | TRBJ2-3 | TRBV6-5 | TGTGCCAGCAGTTACCAAGGATTATCTAGCACAGATACGCAGTATTTT | CASSYQGLSSTDTQYF
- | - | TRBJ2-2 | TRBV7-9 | TGTGCCAGCAGACCCCCCGGGTCCGTGGACACCGGGGAGCTGTTTTTT | CASRPPGSVDTGELFF
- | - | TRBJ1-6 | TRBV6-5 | TGTGCCAGCAGTTACACGGCTTATAATTCACCCCTCCACTTT | CASSYTAYNSPLHF
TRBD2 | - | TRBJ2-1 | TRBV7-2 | TGTGCCAGCAGGCTGACTAGCGGGACCTACAATGAGCAGTTCTTC | CASRLTSGTYNEQFF
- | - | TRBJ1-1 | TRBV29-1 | TGCAGCGTTGAAGATTTGTGGGCCAGCGAAGCTTTCTTT | CSVEDLWASEAFF
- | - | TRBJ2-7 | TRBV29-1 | TGCAGCGTCGTAGGTCCCTACGAGCAGTACTTC | CSVVGPYEQYF
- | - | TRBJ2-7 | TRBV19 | TGTGCCAGTAGTAAAGACGGAGGGTCCTCCGGGCAGTACTTC | CASSKDGGSSGQYF
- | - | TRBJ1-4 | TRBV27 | TGTGCCAGCAGTTCCCCCGGAGCAACTAATGAAAAACTGTTTTTT | CASSSPGATNEKLFF
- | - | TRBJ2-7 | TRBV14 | TGTGCCAGCAGCCAAGACGGACAGTCTCGGTCCGAGCAGTACTTC | CASSQDGQSRSEQYF
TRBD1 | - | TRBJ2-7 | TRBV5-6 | TGTGCCAGCAGCGACCCGACAGGGGGCGTACCCTGGTACTTC | CASSDPTGGVPWYF
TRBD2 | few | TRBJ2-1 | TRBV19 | TGTGCCAGTAGCGACAGGACTAGCGGTCTCGAGCAGTTCTTC | CASSDRTSGLEQFF
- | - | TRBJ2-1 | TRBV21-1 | TGTGCCAGCAGCAAAGGGGCTAGCGGGAGGGATGAGCAGTTCTTC | CASSKGASGRDEQFF
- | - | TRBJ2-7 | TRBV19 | TGTGCCAGTAGCGGGATCGGACTCACGGGGGCCTACGAGCAGTACTTC | CASSGIGLTGAYEQYF
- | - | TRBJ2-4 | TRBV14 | TGTGCCAGCAGCCAAGCCACAGCCAAAAACATTCAGTACTTC | CASSQATAKNIQYF
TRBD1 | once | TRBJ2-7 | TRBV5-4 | TGTGCCAGCAGCCAGGGACAGAGCTACGAGCAGTACTTC | CASSQGQSYEQYF
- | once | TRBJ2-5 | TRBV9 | TGTGCCAGCAGCGTAGGGGCGGGGCTGGAGACCCAGTACTTC | CASSVGAGLETQYF
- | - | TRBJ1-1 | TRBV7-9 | TGTGCCAGCAGCGCGATCCTGGGGAGCACTGAAGCTTTCTTT | CASSAILGSTEAFF
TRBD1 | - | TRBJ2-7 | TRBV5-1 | TGCGCCAGCAGCTTTTCGGGACAGGGTTACGAGCAGTACTTC | CASSFSGQGYEQYF
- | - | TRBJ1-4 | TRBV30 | TGTGCCTGGAGTGGTTCCATCCGGCAGGAAAAACTGTTTTTT | CAWSGSIRQEKLFF
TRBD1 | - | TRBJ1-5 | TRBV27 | TGTGCCAGCAGCCGAGGGACAGGGGGAAATCAGCCCCAGCATTTT | CASSRGTGGNQPQHF
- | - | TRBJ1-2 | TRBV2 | TGTGCCAGCAGTGCTGGCTACACCTTC | CASSAGYTF
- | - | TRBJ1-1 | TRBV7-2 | TGTGCCAGCAGCTTAGTAGGGGCGCAGGGGACTGAAGCTTTCTTT | CASSLVGAQGTEAFF
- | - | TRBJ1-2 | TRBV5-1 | TGCGCCAGCAGCTTGGACCAGTCAGACTACACCTTC | CASSLDQSDYTF
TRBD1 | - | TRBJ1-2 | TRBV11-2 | TGTGCCAGCAGCGCGGGACAGGACTATGGCTACACCTTC | CASSAGQDYGYTF
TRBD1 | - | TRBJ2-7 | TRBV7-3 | TGTGCCAGCAGCTTGACAGGGGTGGGCGAGCAGTACTTC | CASSLTGVGEQYF
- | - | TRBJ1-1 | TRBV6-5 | TGTGCCAGCAGACACACAGGGCAAGGGGCTGAAGCTTTCTTT | CASRHTGQGAEAFF